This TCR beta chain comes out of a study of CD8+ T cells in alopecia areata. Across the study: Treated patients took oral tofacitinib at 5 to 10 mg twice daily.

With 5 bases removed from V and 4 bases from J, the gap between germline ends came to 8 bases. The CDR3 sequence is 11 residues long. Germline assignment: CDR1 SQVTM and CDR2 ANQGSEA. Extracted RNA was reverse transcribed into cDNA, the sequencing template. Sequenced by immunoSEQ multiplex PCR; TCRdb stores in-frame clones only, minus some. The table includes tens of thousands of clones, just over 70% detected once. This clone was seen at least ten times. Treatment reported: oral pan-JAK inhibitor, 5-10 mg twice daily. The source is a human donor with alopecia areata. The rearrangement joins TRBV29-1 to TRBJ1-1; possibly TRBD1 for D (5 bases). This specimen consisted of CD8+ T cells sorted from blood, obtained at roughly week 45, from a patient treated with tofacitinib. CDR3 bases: TGCAGCGTTTCAGGGACCACTGAAGCTTTCTTT. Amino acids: CSVSGTTEAFF.